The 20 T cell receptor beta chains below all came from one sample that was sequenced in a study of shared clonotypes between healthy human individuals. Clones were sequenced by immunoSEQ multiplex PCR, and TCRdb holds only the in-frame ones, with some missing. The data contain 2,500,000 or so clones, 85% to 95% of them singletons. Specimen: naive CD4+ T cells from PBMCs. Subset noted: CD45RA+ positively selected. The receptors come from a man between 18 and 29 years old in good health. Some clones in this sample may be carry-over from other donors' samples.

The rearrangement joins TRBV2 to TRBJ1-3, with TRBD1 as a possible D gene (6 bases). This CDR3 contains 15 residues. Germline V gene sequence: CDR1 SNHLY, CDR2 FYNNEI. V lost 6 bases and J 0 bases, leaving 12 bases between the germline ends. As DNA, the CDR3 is TGTGCCAGCAGCCAGACAGGAGACTCTGGAAACACCATATATTTT. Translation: CASSQTGDSGNTIYF. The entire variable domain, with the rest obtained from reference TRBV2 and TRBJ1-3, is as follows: EPEVTQTPSHQVTQMGQEVILRCVPISNHLYFYWYRQILGQKVEFLVSFYNNEISEKSEIFDDQFSVERPDGSNFTLKIRSTKLEDSAMYFCASSQTGDSGNTIYFGEGSWLTVV.

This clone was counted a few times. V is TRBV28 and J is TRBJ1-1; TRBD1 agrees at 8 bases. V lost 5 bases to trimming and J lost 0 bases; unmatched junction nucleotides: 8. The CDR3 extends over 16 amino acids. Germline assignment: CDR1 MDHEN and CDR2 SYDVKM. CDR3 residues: CASSPGTGQMNTEAFF. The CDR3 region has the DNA TGTGCCAGCAGTCCCGGGACAGGACAGATGAACACTGAAGCTTTCTTT.

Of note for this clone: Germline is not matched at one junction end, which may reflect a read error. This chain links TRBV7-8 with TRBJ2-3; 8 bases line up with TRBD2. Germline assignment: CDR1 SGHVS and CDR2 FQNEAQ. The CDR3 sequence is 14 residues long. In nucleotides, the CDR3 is TGTGCCAGCAACTTAGCGGGATTGGCAGATACGCAGTATTTT. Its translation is CASNLAGLADTQYF.

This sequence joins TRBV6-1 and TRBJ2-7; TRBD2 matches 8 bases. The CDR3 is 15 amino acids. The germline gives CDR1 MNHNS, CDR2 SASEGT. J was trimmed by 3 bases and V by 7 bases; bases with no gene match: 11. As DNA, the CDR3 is TGTGCCAGCAATAGCGGGATCCTTAGTATCTACGAGCAGTACTTC. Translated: CASNSGILSIYEQYF.

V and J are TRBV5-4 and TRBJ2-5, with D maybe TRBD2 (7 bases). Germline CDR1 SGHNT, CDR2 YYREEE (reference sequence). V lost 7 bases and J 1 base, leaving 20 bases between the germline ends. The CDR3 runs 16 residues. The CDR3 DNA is TGTGCCAGCTGGGGCGGGAGAGGGGGAGGCCAAGAGACCCAGTACTTC. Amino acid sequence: CASWGGRGGGQETQYF.

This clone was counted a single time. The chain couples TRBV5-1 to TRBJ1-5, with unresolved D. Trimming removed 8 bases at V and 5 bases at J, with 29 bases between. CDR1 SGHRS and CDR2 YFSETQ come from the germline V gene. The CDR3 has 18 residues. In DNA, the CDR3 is TGCGCCAGGTTCCAACCGAGAGAGGACGGGTGGGCTGATCAGCCCCAGCATTTT. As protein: CARFQPREDGWADQPQHF.

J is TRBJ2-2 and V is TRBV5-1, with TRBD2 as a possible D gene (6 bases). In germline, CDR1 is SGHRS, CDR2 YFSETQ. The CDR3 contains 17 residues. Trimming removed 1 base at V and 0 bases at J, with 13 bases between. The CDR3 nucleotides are TGCGCCAGCAGCTTGTTAGCGGTCTCCACGAACACCGGGGAGCTGTTTTTT. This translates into CASSLLAVSTNTGELFF.

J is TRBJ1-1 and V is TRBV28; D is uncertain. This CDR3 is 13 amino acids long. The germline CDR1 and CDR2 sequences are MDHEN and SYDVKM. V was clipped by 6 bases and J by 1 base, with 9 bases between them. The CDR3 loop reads CASRPTENTEAFF. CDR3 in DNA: TGTGCCAGCAGACCGACTGAGAACACTGAAGCTTTCTTT.

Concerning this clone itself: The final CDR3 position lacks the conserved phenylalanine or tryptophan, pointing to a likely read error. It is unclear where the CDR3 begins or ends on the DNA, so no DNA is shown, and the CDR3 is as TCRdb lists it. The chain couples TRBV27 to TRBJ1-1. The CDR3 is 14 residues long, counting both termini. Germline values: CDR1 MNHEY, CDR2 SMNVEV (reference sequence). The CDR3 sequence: CASSPQYAAPESAL.

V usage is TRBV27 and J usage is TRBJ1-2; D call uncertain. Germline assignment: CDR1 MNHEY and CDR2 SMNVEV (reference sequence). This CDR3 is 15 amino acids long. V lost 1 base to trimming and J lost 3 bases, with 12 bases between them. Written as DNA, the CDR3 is TGTGCCAGCAGTTTATACCCCCGGTCATACTATGGCTACACCTTC. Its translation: CASSLYPRSYYGYTF.

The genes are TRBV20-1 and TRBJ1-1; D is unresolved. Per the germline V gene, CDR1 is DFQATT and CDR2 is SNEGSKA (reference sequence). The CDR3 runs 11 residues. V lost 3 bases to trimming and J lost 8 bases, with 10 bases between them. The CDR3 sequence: CSASANLEAFF. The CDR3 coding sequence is TGCAGTGCTAGTGCTAATCTAGAAGCTTTCTTT.

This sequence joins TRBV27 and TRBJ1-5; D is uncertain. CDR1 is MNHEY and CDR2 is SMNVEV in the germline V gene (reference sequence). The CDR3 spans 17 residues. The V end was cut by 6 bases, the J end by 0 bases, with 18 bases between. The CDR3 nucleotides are TGTGCCAGCAGGGCATACTCACTCACCTATAGCAATCAGCCCCAGCATTTT. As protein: CASRAYSLTYSNQPQHF.

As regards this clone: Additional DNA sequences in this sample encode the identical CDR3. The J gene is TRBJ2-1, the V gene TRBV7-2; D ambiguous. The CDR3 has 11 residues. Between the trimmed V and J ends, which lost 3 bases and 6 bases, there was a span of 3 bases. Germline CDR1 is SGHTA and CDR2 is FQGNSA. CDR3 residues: CASSFFNEQFF. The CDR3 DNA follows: TGTGCCAGCAGCTTTTTCAATGAGCAGTTCTTC.

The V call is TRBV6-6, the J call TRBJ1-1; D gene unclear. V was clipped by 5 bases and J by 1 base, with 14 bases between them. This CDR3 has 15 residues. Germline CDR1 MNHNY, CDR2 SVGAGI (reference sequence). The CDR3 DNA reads TGTGCCAGCAGTAGGTCGAGGCGGGAGAACACTGAAGCTTTCTTT. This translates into CASSRSRRENTEAFF.

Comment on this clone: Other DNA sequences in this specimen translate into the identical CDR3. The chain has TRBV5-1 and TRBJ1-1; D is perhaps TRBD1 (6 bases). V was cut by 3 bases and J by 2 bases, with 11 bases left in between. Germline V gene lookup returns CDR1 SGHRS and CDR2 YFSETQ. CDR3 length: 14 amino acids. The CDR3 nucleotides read TGCGCCAGCAGCTCCGGGACACTTAACACTGAAGCTTTCTTT. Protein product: CASSSGTLNTEAFF.

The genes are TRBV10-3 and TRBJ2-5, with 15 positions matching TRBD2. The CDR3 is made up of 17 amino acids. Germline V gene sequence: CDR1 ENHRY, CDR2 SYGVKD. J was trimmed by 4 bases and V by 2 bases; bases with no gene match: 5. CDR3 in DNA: TGTGCCATCAGTGAGGGCCCGGGACTAGCGGGAGGAGAGACCCAGTACTTC. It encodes CAISEGPGLAGGETQYF.

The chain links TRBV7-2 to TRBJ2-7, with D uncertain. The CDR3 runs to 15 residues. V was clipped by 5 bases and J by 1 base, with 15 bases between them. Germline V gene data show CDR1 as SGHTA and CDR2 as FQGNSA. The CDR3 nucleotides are TGTGCCAGCAGCCCGGACCGGACGAAATCCTACGAGCAGTACTTC. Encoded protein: CASSPDRTKSYEQYF.

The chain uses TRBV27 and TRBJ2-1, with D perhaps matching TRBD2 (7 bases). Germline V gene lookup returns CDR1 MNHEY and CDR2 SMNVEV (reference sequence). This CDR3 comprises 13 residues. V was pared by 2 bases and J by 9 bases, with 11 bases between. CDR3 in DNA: TGTGCCAGCAGTTTAAGACGGGGGGCTGAGCAGTTCTTC. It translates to CASSLRRGAEQFF.

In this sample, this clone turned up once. The CDR3 region is CASSSSARNEQFF. The CDR3 nucleotides read TGTGCCAGCAGTTCCTCCGCCCGCAATGAGCAGTTCTTC. The rearrangement uses TRBV6-5 and TRBJ2-1; D is unclear. This CDR3 has 13 amino acids. CDR1 and CDR2 (germline): MNHEY, SVGAGI. Trimming stripped 4 bases from V and 6 bases from J, with 10 bases between.

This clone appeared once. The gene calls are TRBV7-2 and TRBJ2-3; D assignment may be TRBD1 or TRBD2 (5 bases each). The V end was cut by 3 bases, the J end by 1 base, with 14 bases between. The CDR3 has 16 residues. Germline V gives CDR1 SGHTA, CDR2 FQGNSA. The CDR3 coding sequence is TGTGCCAGCAGCTTTATTTGGGACGGACGCACAGATACGCAGTATTTT. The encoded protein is CASSFIWDGRTDTQYF.